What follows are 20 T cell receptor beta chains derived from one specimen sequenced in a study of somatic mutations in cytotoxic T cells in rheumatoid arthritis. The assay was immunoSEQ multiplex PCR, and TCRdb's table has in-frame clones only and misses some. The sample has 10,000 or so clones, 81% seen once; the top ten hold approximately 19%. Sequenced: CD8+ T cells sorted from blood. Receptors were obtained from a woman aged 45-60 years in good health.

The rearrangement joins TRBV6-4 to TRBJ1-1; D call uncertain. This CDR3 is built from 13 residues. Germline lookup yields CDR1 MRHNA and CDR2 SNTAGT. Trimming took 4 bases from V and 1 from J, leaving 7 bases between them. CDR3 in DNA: TGTGCCAGCAGTGTGGCAGAGAACACTGAAGCTTTCTTT. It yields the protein CASSVAENTEAFF.

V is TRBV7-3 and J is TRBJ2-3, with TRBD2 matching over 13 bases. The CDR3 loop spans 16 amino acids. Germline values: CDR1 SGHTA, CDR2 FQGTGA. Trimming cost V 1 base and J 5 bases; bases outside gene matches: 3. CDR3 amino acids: CASSLKLAGGQDTQYF. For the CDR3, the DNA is TGTGCCAGCAGCTTAAAACTAGCGGGAGGGCAAGATACGCAGTATTTT. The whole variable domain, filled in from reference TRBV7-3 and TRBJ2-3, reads GAGVSQTPSNKVTEKGKYVELRCDPISGHTALYWYRQSLGQGPEFLIYFQGTGAADDSGLPNDRFFAVRPEGSVSTLKIQRTERGDSAVYLCASSLKLAGGQDTQYFGPGTRLTVL.

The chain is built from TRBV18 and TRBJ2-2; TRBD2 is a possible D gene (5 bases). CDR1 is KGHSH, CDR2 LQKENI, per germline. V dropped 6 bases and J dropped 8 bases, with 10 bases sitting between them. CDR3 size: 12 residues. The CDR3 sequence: CASSVDLGELFF. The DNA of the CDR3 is TGTGCCAGCTCCGTGGACTTGGGGGAGCTGTTTTTT.

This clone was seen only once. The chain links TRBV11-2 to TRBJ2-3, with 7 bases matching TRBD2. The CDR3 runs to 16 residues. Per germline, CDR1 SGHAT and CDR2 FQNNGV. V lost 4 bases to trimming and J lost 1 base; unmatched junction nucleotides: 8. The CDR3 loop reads CASSSPGLAGTDTQYF. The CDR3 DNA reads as TGTGCCAGCAGCTCCCCGGGGCTAGCGGGCACAGATACGCAGTATTTT. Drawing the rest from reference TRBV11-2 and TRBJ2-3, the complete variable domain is EAGVAQSPRYKIIEKRQSVAFWCNPISGHATLYWYQQILGQGPKLLIQFQNNGVVDDSQLPKDRFSAERLKGVDSTLKIQPAKLEDSAVYLCASSSPGLAGTDTQYFGPGTRLTVL.

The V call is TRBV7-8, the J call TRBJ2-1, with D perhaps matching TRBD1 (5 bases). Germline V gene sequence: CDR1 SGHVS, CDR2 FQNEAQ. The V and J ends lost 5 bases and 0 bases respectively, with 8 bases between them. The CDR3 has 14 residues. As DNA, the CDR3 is TGTGCCAGCAGCCAGGGCACCTCCTACAATGAGCAGTTCTTC. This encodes CASSQGTSYNEQFF.

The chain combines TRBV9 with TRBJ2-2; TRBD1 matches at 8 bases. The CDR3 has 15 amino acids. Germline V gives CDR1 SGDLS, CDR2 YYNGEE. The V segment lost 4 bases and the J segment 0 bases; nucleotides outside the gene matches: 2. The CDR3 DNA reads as TGTGCCAGCAGCTCACAGGGGGCGAACACCGGGGAGCTGTTTTTT. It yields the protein CASSSQGANTGELFF.

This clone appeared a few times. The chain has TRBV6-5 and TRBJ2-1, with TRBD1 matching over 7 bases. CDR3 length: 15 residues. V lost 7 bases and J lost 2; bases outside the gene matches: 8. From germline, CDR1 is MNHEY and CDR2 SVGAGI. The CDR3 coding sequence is TGTGCCAGCACCTATCAGGGGGAAGCCTACAATGAGCAGTTCTTC. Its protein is CASTYQGEAYNEQFF.

Written as DNA, the CDR3 is TGTGCCAGCAGCTTAGCAGAGGGACAATTCAATGAGCAGTTCTTC. Translating it yields CASSLAEGQFNEQFF. The chain recombines TRBV7-9 with TRBJ2-1, with D maybe TRBD1 (6 bases). The V and J ends lost 0 bases and 6 bases respectively, with 12 bases between them. From germline, CDR1 is SEHNR and CDR2 FQNEAQ (reference sequence). The CDR3 is made up of 15 amino acids. The variable domain in full, completed from reference TRBV7-9 and TRBJ2-1, reads DTGVSQNPRHKITKRGQNVTFRCDPISEHNRLYWYRQTLGQGPEFLTYFQNEAQLEKSRLLSDRFSAERPKGSFSTLEIQRTEQGDSAMYLCASSLAEGQFNEQFFGPGTRLTVL.

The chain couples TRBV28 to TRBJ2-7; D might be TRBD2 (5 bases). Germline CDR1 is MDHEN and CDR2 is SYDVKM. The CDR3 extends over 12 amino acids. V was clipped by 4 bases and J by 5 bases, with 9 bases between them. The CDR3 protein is CASSSGWDEQYF. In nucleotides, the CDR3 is TGTGCCAGCAGTTCGGGATGGGACGAGCAGTACTTC.

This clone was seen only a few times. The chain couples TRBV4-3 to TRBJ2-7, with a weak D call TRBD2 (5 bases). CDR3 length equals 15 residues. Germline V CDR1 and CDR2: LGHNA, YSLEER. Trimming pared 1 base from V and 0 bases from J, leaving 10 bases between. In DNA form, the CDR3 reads TGCGCCAGCAGCCAAGCGGAGGCCTCCTCCTACGAGCAGTACTTC. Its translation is CASSQAEASSYEQYF.

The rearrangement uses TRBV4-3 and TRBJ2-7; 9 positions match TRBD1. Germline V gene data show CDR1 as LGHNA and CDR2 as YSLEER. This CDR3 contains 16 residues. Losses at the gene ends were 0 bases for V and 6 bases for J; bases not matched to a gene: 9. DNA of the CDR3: TGCGCCAGCAGCCAAGATAGGACAGGGGCCCTTTCCGAGCAGTACTTC. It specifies CASSQDRTGALSEQYF.

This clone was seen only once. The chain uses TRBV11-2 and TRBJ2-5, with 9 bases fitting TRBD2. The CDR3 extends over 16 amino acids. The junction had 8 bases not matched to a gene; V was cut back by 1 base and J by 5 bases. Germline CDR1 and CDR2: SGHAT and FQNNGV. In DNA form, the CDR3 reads TGTGCCAGCAGCTTAGTCGGTATAGCGGGGGATGAGACCCAGTACTTC. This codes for CASSLVGIAGDETQYF.

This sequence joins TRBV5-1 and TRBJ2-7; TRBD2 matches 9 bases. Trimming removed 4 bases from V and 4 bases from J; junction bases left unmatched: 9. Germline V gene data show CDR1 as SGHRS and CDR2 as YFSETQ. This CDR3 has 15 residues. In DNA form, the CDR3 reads TGCGCCAGCAGCCCGATAGCGGGAGTTGAGTACGAGCAGTACTTC. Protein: CASSPIAGVEYEQYF.

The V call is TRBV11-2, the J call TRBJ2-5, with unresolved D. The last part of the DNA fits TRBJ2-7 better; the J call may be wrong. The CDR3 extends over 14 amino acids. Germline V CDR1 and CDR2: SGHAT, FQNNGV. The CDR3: CASSLVPDSYEQYF. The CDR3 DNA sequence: TGTGCCAGCAGCTTAGTTCCGGACTCCTACGAGCAGTACTTC.

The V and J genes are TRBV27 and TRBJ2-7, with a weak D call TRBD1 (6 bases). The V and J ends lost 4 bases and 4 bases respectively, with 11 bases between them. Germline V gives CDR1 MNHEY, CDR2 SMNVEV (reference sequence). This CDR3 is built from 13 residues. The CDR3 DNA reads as TGTGCCAGCAGTTCCCCGGACAGATACGAGCAGTACTTC. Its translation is CASSSPDRYEQYF.

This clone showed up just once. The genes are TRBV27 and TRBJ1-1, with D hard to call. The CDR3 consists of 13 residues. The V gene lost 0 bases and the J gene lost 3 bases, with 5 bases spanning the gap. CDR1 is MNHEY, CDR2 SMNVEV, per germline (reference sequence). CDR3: CASSLSGDTEAFF. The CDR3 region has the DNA TGTGCCAGCAGTTTATCCGGGGACACTGAAGCTTTCTTT.

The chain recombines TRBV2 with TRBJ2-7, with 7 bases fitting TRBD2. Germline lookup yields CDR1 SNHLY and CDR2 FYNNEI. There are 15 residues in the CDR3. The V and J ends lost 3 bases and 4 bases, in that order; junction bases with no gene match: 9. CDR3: CASSELAGLPYEQYF. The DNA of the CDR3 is TGTGCCAGCAGTGAGTTAGCGGGCCTCCCTTACGAGCAGTACTTC.

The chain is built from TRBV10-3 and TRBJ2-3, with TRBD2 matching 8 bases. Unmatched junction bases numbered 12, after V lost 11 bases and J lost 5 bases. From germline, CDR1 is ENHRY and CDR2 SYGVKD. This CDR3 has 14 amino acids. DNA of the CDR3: TGTGCCGCCACTTCCGGGACTAGAAGAGATACGCAGTATTTT. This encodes CAATSGTRRDTQYF.

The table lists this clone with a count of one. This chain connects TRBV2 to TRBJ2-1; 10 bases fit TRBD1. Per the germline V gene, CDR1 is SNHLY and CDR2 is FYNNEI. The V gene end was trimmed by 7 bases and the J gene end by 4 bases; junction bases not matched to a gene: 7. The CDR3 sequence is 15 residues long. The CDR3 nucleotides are TGTGCCAGCACGACGGGACAGGGGATTTACAATGAGCAGTTCTTC. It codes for CASTTGQGIYNEQFF.

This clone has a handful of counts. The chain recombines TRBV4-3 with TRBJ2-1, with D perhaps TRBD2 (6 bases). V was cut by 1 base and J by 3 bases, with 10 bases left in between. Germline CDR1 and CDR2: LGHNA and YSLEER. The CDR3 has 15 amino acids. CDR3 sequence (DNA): TGCGCCAGCAGCCAAGGGGCTAGCGTCTACAATGAGCAGTTCTTC. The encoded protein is CASSQGASVYNEQFF.